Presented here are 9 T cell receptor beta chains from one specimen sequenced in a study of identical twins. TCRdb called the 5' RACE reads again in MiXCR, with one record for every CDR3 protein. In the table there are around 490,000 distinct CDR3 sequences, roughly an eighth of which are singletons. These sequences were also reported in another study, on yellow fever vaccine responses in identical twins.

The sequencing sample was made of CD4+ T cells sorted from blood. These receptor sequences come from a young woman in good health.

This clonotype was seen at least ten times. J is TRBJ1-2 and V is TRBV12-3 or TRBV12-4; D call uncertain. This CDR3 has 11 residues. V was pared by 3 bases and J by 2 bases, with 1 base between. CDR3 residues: CASSLNYGYTF. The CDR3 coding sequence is TGTGCCAGCAGTTTGAACTATGGCTACACCTTC.

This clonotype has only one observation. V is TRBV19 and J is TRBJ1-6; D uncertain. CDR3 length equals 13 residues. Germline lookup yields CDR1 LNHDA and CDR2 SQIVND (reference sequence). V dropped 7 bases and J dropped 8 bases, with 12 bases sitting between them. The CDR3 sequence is CASTWGRDSPLHF. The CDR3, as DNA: TGTGCCAGTACTTGGGGTAGAGATTCACCCCTCCACTTT.

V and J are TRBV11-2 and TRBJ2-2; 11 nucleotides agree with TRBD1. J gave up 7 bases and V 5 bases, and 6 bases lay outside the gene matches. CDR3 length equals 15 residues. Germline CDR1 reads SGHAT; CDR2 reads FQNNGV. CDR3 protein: CASSPGQGEVGELFF. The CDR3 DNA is TGTGCCAGCAGCCCGGGACAGGGGGAGGTCGGGGAGCTGTTTTTT. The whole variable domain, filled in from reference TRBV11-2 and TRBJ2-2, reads EAGVAQSPRYKIIEKRQSVAFWCNPISGHATLYWYQQILGQGPKLLIQFQNNGVVDDSQLPKDRFSAERLKGVDSTLKIQPAKLEDSAVYLCASSPGQGEVGELFFGEGSRLTVL.

The CDR3 spells CASSREAGFENEQFF. The CDR3 bases are TGTGCCAGCAGTCGCGAAGCCGGGTTCGAAAATGAGCAGTTCTTC. The J gene is TRBJ2-1, the V gene TRBV7-9; D is ambiguous. The CDR3 spans 15 residues. The germline V and J ends were trimmed by 6 bases and 7 bases, with 19 bases remaining between them. Germline assignment: CDR1 SEHNR and CDR2 FQNEAQ (reference sequence).

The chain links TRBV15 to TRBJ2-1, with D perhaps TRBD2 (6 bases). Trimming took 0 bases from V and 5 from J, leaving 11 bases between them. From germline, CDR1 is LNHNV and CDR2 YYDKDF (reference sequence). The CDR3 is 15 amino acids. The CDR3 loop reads CATSRDGIADNEQFF. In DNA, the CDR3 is TGTGCCACCAGCAGAGACGGAATAGCGGACAATGAGCAGTTCTTC.

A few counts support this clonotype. In DNA form, the CDR3 reads TGCGCCAGCAAGCCGTTTTCTAGAGACTACGAGCAGTACTTC. Encoded protein: CASKPFSRDYEQYF. V usage is TRBV5-1 and J usage is TRBJ2-7; D unclear. The CDR3 runs to 14 residues. The V and J ends lost 6 bases and 3 bases respectively, with 16 bases between them. Germline CDR1 reads SGHRS; CDR2 reads YFSETQ.

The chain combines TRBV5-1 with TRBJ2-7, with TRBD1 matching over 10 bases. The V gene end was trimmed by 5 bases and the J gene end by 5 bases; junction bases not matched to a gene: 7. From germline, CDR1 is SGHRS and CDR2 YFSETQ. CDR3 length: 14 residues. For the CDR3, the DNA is TGCGCCAGCAGGAGAGGGACAGGGGTAAACGAGCAGTACTTC. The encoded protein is CASRRGTGVNEQYF.

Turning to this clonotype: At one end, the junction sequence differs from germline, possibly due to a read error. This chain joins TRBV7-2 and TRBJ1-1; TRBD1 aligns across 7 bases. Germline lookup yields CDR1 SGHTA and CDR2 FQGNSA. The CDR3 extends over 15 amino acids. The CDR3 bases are TGTGCCAGCAGCCTCGACAGGGCACGGAACACTGTAGCTTTCTTT. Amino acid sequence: CASSLDRARNTVAFF.

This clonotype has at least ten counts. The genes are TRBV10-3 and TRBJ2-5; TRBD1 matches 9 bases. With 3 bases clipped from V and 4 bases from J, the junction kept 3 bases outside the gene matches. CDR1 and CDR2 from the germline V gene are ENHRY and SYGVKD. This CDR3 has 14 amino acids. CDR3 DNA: TGTGCCATCAGTGAACCGGGACAGGGAGAGACCCAGTACTTC. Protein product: CAISEPGQGETQYF.